These T cell receptor beta chains were read from a single sample in a study of blood T cell repertoires in COVID-19. Method: immunoSEQ multiplex PCR; TCRdb's copy keeps in-frame clones and lacks some. This sample carries fewer than 200,000 clones, more than 75% of them seen once, and the ten largest clones take around 1.9%. Source material: peripheral blood. These receptors all come from a man aged 50 to 60 who had recovered from COVID-19. The CDR3 runs from the conserved cysteine through the conserved F or W. Fields, in order: V gene, clone size, J gene, D gene, CDR3 protein, CDR3 DNA. D genes are given only for firm matches. Clone size appears in some rows only: once, few, many, or a class for an expanded clone.

TRBV5-4,.,TRBJ1-2,TRBD1,CASSLAAGGDGGYGYTF,TGTGCCAGCAGCTTGGCGGCAGGGGGCGACGGTGGCTATGGCTACACCTTC
TRBV25-1,.,TRBJ1-2,.,CASSGGGTGYTF,TGTGCCAGCAGTGGCGGGGGAACTGGCTACACCTTC
TRBV7-2,.,TRBJ2-3,.,CASSTPLDTQYF,TGTGCCAGCAGCACTCCCCTAGATACGCAGTATTTT
TRBV7-6,.,TRBJ1-5,TRBD1,CASSLRQGGQPQHF,TGTGCCAGCAGCCTCCGACAGGGGGGCCAGCCCCAGCATTTT
TRBV6-2/TRBV6-3,.,TRBJ2-7,.,CASSPQGLTYEQYF,TGTGCCAGCAGTCCCCAGGGCTTGACCTACGAGCAGTACTTC
TRBV5-4,.,TRBJ2-5,.,CASSLPTGTGTQYF,TGTGCCAGCAGCTTGCCCACCGGCACGGGGACCCAGTACTTC
TRBV24-1,.,TRBJ2-5,TRBD1,CASWRDRGQAGDGETQYF,TGTGCCTCTTGGCGGGACAGGGGGCAAGCGGGAGATGGAGAGACCCAGTACTTC
TRBV6-2/TRBV6-3,.,TRBJ1-3,TRBD1,CASSRDRAYSGNTIYF,TGTGCCAGCAGTCGCGACAGGGCTTACTCTGGAAACACCATATATTTT
TRBV4-1,.,TRBJ2-2,TRBD1,CASSQDPGTGSLGELFF,TGCGCCAGCAGCCAAGACCCCGGGACAGGGTCGCTCGGGGAGCTGTTTTTT
TRBV9,once,TRBJ2-5,TRBD2,CASSVGPAGEETQYF,TGTGCCAGCAGCGTAGGACCAGCGGGGGAAGAGACCCAGTACTTC
TRBV9,.,TRBJ2-2,TRBD1,CASSGDRGLPGELFF,TGTGCCAGCAGCGGAGACAGGGGGCTCCCCGGGGAGCTGTTTTTT
TRBV5-6,once,TRBJ2-3,TRBD2,CASRPLAGTDTQYF,TGTGCCAGCAGACCCCTAGCGGGAACAGATACGCAGTATTTT
TRBV10-3,.,TRBJ2-3,TRBD1,CAIRKDREEDTQYF,TGTGCCATCAGAAAGGACAGGGAAGAAGATACGCAGTATTTT
TRBV4-1,.,TRBJ2-1,TRBD1,CASSHEPGTGGASYNEQFF,TGCGCCAGCAGCCACGAACCCGGGACAGGGGGTGCCTCCTACAATGAGCAGTTCTTC
TRBV7-8,.,TRBJ1-3,.,CASSRVQGNTIYF,TGTGCCAGCAGCCGAGTTCAGGGGAACACCATATATTTT
TRBV9,.,TRBJ2-7,.,CASSTGNSYEQYF,TGTGCCAGCAGCACGGGGAATTCCTACGAGCAGTACTTC
TRBV18,.,TRBJ1-1,.,CASFPDRKNTEAFF,TGTGCCAGCTTCCCTGACAGGAAGAACACTGAAGCTTTCTTT
TRBV7-2,.,TRBJ1-1,.,CASSLGPINTEAFF,TGTGCCAGCAGCTTAGGGCCGATCAACACTGAAGCTTTCTTT
TRBV7-3,.,TRBJ2-5,.,CASSLTGSQETQYF,TGTGCCAGCAGCTTAACGGGCTCCCAAGAGACCCAGTACTTC
TRBV28,few,TRBJ1-5,.,CASSLGGQNSNQPQHF,TGTGCCAGCAGTCTAGGGGGTCAAAACAGCAATCAGCCCCAGCATTTT
TRBV7-9,.,TRBJ1-5,.,CASSPSGAGNQPQHF,TGTGCCAGCAGCCCATCAGGGGCGGGCAATCAGCCCCAGCATTTT
TRBV24-1,.,TRBJ2-1,TRBD1,CATSGVGTGSNEQFF,TGTGCCACCAGTGGGGTAGGGACAGGGTCCAATGAGCAGTTCTTC
TRBV7-2,.,TRBJ1-5,.,CASSTGTPNQPQHF,TGTGCCAGCAGCACCGGGACACCCAATCAGCCCCAGCATTTT
TRBV27,few,TRBJ2-2,.,CASSLRLVGTGELFF,TGTGCCAGCAGTCTAAGACTAGTGGGGACCGGGGAGCTGTTTTTT
TRBV12-5,.,TRBJ2-7,TRBD1,CASGQRTGIGEQYF,TGTGCTAGTGGTCAACGGACAGGGATAGGCGAGCAGTACTTC
TRBV7-2,once,TRBJ2-2,.,CASSSRTGELFF,TGTGCCAGCAGCTCTCGCACCGGGGAGCTGTTTTTT
TRBV5-1,once,TRBJ2-7,TRBD1,CASSDWTGGPEQYF,TGCGCCAGCAGCGACTGGACAGGGGGCCCCGAGCAGTACTTC
TRBV4-1,once,TRBJ2-7,TRBD1,CASSQDGTGVDEQYF,TGCGCCAGCAGCCAAGATGGGACAGGGGTAGACGAGCAGTACTTC
TRBV10-3,.,TRBJ2-1,.,CAIKLASVPDEQFF,TGTGCCATCAAACTGGCTAGCGTCCCCGATGAGCAGTTCTTC
TRBV5-4,.,TRBJ2-1,.,CASRPDKSYEQFF,TGTGCCAGCAGGCCGGACAAGTCCTATGAGCAGTTCTTC
TRBV15,.,TRBJ2-4,.,CATGGTVLAKNIQYF,TGTGCCACCGGGGGGACAGTTCTAGCCAAAAACATTCAGTACTTC
TRBV30,few,TRBJ2-3,.,CAWKRGNTQYF,TGTGCCTGGAAAAGGGGCAATACGCAGTATTTT
TRBV21-1,.,TRBJ1-1,.,CASSKKADNTEAFF,TGTGCCAGCAGCAAAAAAGCGGACAACACTGAAGCTTTCTTT
TRBV19,.,TRBJ1-4,.,CASTPTRERFANEKLFF,TGTGCCAGTACCCCCACGAGGGAAAGATTCGCTAATGAAAAACTGTTTTTT
TRBV6-5,once,TRBJ1-1,TRBD1,CASSTGQGGVTEAFF,TGTGCCAGCAGTACTGGACAGGGGGGTGTCACTGAAGCTTTCTTT
TRBV7-2,.,TRBJ1-2,.,CASSLGGRSLSGYTF,TGTGCCAGCAGCTTAGGAGGGCGATCTCTTAGTGGCTACACCTTC
TRBV13,.,TRBJ2-7,.,CASRWQGSGSYEQYF,TGTGCCAGCAGATGGCAGGGTTCGGGCTCCTACGAGCAGTACTTC
TRBV27,.,TRBJ1-1,TRBD1,CASRIQGANTEAFF,TGTGCCAGCAGGATACAGGGGGCGAACACTGAAGCTTTCTTT
TRBV6-2/TRBV6-3,.,TRBJ2-1,TRBD1,CASSRQGSYNEQFF,TGTGCCAGCAGCAGACAGGGGTCCTACAATGAGCAGTTCTTC
TRBV9,.,TRBJ1-5,TRBD1,CASSLGQGVAQPQHF,TGTGCCAGCAGCCTCGGACAGGGGGTAGCTCAGCCCCAGCATTTT
TRBV11-3,.,TRBJ2-2,TRBD1,CASSLEQGAGELFF,TGTGCCAGCAGCTTAGAACAGGGGGCCGGGGAGCTGTTTTTT
TRBV5-4,once,TRBJ2-2,TRBD2,CASSLISGRGIQSGELFF,TGTGCCAGCAGCTTAATAAGCGGGAGGGGTATTCAGTCCGGGGAGCTGTTTTTT
TRBV19,.,TRBJ1-5,.,CASSIDLQVQPQHF,TGTGCCAGTAGTATAGATCTACAGGTCCAGCCCCAGCATTTT
TRBV15,.,TRBJ2-3,TRBD2,CATSRGLAGGPSDTQYF,TGTGCCACCAGCAGGGGGTTGGCGGGAGGGCCCTCAGATACGCAGTATTTT
TRBV9,.,TRBJ1-2,.,CASSPPGGHSHTF,TGTGCCAGCAGCCCCCCCGGTGGACATAGCCACACCTTC